The 29 T cell receptor beta chains in this list originate from one sample, sequenced in a study of control samples from healthy donors and cancer patients. Produced via immunoSEQ multiplex PCR; TCRdb's table is partial and in-frame only. The sample lists 150,000 to 200,000 clones; roughly 91% were seen once. Specimen: blood. These receptors all stem from a woman aged 25 to 39 in good health.

The J gene is TRBJ2-3, the V gene TRBV24-1; TRBD2 is a possible D gene (6 bases). This CDR3 contains 15 residues. Germline loops: CDR1 KGHDR, CDR2 SFDVKD. V was cut by 5 bases and J by 1 base, with 12 bases left in between. The CDR3 reads CATSVGGRGTDTQYF. The CDR3 bases are TGTGCCACCAGTGTGGGGGGAAGGGGCACAGATACGCAGTATTTT.

V is TRBV28 and J is TRBJ1-2; TRBD1 is a possible D gene (6 bases). V lost 8 bases to trimming and J lost 2 bases, with 9 bases between them. The CDR3 sequence is 12 residues long. Germline V gene lookup returns CDR1 MDHEN and CDR2 SYDVKM. Here the CDR3 reads CASSDRNYGYTF. As DNA, the CDR3 is TGTGCCAGCTCCGACAGGAACTATGGCTACACCTTC.

This chain joins TRBV18 and TRBJ2-2; TRBD1 agrees at 8 bases. This CDR3 is built from 16 residues. V was clipped by 0 bases and J by 3 bases; unmatched bases: 3. Germline CDR1 is KGHSH and CDR2 is LQKENI. For the CDR3, the DNA is TGTGCCAGCTCACCACCAAACAGGGGGGACACCGGGGAGCTGTTTTTT. Its protein product is CASSPPNRGDTGELFF.

V is TRBV29-1 and J is TRBJ1-3, with D hard to call. CDR1 and CDR2 (germline): SQVTM, ANQGSEA. This CDR3 has 13 amino acids. V gave up 6 bases and J gave up 2 bases, with 11 bases separating them. CDR3 sequence reads: CSVNGGAGNTIYF. The CDR3 region has the DNA TGCAGCGTAAACGGAGGTGCTGGAAACACCATATATTTT.

CDR3 sequence reads: CASSLSRISNQPQHF. The CDR3 nucleotides are TGTGCCAGCAGCTTATCGCGGATTAGCAATCAGCCCCAGCATTTT. This chain connects TRBV7-2 to TRBJ1-5; D is unclear. This CDR3 is built from 15 residues. Trimming removed 2 bases at V and 0 bases at J, with 8 bases between. CDR1 and CDR2 (germline): SGHTA, FQGNSA.

About this clone: The sample carries other DNA sequences with the same CDR3. The rearrangement uses TRBV6-1 and TRBJ1-5; 11 bases map to TRBD1. This CDR3 has 15 residues. The V segment lost 1 base and the J segment 5 bases; nucleotides outside the gene matches: 1. CDR1 is MNHNS and CDR2 is SASEGT in the germline V gene. CDR3: CASSEGDRGYQPQHF. The CDR3 coding sequence is TGTGCCAGCAGTGAAGGGGACAGGGGGTATCAGCCCCAGCATTTT.

V and J are TRBV7-8 and TRBJ1-1, with D possibly TRBD1 on 6 matching bases. This CDR3 is 15 amino acids long. Per the germline V gene, CDR1 is SGHVS and CDR2 is FQNEAQ. V lost 1 base to trimming and J lost 0 bases, with 9 bases between them. The CDR3 coding sequence is TGTGCCAGCAGCTTAGAACAGGGCATGAACACTGAAGCTTTCTTT. This sequence encodes CASSLEQGMNTEAFF.

This chain joins TRBV7-9 and TRBJ1-2; 7 bases match TRBD1. Trimming at V came to 5 bases and at J to 8 bases, leaving 8 bases not matched to a gene. Germline assignment: CDR1 SEHNR and CDR2 FQNEAQ (reference sequence). The CDR3 sequence is 13 residues long. CDR3 loop: CASSAQGVGGYTF. The CDR3 DNA is TGTGCCAGCAGCGCCCAGGGGGTTGGAGGCTACACCTTC.

The gene calls are TRBV30 and TRBJ2-7, with TRBD2 identical over 11 bases. Losses at the gene ends were 3 bases for V and 5 bases for J; bases not matched to a gene: 9. Germline CDR1 reads GTSNPN; CDR2 reads SVGIG (reference sequence). The CDR3 has 15 amino acids. CDR3 sequence (DNA): TGTGCCTGGAGGGAAACTAGCGGGAGTGAGGACGAGCAGTACTTC. The encoded protein is CAWRETSGSEDEQYF.

This clone was found once. This sequence joins TRBV5-1 and TRBJ1-4, with 9 bases matching TRBD1. Germline lookup yields CDR1 SGHRS and CDR2 YFSETQ. The V segment lost 4 bases and the J segment 7 bases; nucleotides outside the gene matches: 2. This CDR3 comprises 13 residues. The CDR3 DNA reads TGCGCCAGCAGCATACAGGGGGCTGAAAAACTGTTTTTT. Residues: CASSIQGAEKLFF.

The rearrangement links TRBV6-2 or TRBV6-3 to TRBJ2-1, with D tentatively TRBD2 (6 bases). There are 13 residues in the CDR3. The germline CDR1 and CDR2 sequences are MNHEY and SVGEGT. The germline V and J ends were trimmed by 2 bases and 8 bases, with 10 bases remaining between them. The CDR3 is CASSYGEVYEQFF. CDR3 sequence (DNA): TGTGCCAGCAGTTACGGGGAGGTCTATGAGCAGTTCTTC.

This clone appeared a single time. This sequence joins TRBV13 and TRBJ1-6; D possibly corresponds to TRBD1 (6 bases). V was clipped by 5 bases and J by 10 bases, with 18 bases between them. The CDR3 has 15 residues. Per the germline V gene, CDR1 is PRHDT and CDR2 is FYEKMQ (reference sequence). The CDR3 nucleotides are TGTGCCAGCAGCCCAAGGGGGGGCGGAGGATCACCCCTCCACTTT. As protein: CASSPRGGGGSPLHF.

V gene TRBV7-9 combines with J gene TRBJ1-6; no definite D call. The CDR3 runs 15 residues. V was pared by 6 bases and J by 4 bases, with 13 bases between. Germline V gives CDR1 SEHNR, CDR2 FQNEAQ (reference sequence). CDR3 region: CASSASGRYNSPLHF. CDR3 in DNA: TGTGCCAGCAGTGCAAGTGGCAGATATAATTCACCCCTCCACTTT. Filled out from reference TRBV7-9 and TRBJ1-6, the complete variable domain reads DTGVSQNPRHKITKRGQNVTFRCDPISEHNRLYWYRQTLGQGPEFLTYFQNEAQLEKSRLLSDRFSAERPKGSFSTLEIQRTEQGDSAMYLCASSASGRYNSPLHFGNGTRLTVT.

V is TRBV10-3 and J is TRBJ1-5; no definite D call. The V end was cut by 1 base, the J end by 3 bases, with 7 bases between. Per germline, CDR1 ENHRY and CDR2 SYGVKD. The CDR3 has 14 amino acids. The CDR3 DNA is TGTGCCATCAGTGAGTTGGGCCACAATCAGCCCCAGCATTTT. Its protein is CAISELGHNQPQHF.

This clone was seen just once. The chain combines TRBV6-2 or TRBV6-3 with TRBJ1-2; D not certain. Germline CDR1 MNHEY, CDR2 SVGEGT. CDR3 length equals 12 residues. With 4 bases removed from V and 3 bases from J, the gap between germline ends came to 6 bases. The DNA for the CDR3 is TGTGCCAGCAGTTCCGCCTACTATGGCTACACCTTC. It encodes CASSSAYYGYTF.

The chain uses TRBV12-3 or TRBV12-4 and TRBJ1-1; 9 bases align to TRBD1. Losses at the gene ends were 7 bases for V and 8 bases for J; bases not matched to a gene: 8. The CDR3 is 13 amino acids. The CDR3 bases are TGTGCCAGCATCCGGGACAGGGCTAGCGAAGCTTTCTTT. Its protein product is CASIRDRASEAFF.

This sequence joins TRBV18 and TRBJ1-1; D uncertain. V shed 1 base and J shed 1 base, with 4 bases lying between them. Per germline, CDR1 KGHSH and CDR2 LQKENI. CDR3 size: 13 residues. This chain's CDR3 is CASSPQANTEAFF. DNA for the CDR3: TGTGCCAGCTCACCACAAGCGAACACTGAAGCTTTCTTT.

The chain carries TRBV7-2 and TRBJ1-4; possibly TRBD1 for D (5 bases). Trimming cost V 3 bases and J 0 bases, with 8 bases left between them. This CDR3 is built from 15 residues. Germline V CDR1 and CDR2: SGHTA, FQGNSA. The CDR3 here is CASSFQGATNEKLFF. CDR3 bases: TGTGCCAGCAGCTTTCAGGGCGCAACTAATGAAAAACTGTTTTTT.

The chain links TRBV10-3 to TRBJ1-1; 10 positions match TRBD1. This CDR3 has 12 amino acids. J lost 5 bases, V lost 10 bases, and 4 bases had no gene match. Germline-derived CDR1 and CDR2 are ENHRY and SYGVKD. CDR3 in amino acids: CATGTGATEAFF. The CDR3 nucleotides read TGTGCCACCGGGACAGGGGCAACTGAAGCTTTCTTT.

The rearrangement links TRBV21-1 to TRBJ1-3. TRBV21-1 is a pseudogene. The CDR3 totals 17 residues. CDR3 in amino acids: CASSKGGGPPSGNTIYF. The CDR3 nucleotides are TGTGCCAGCAGCAAAGGCGGAGGGCCCCCCTCTGGAAACACCATATATTTT.

The chain is built from TRBV30 and TRBJ1-5; D may be TRBD1 (5 bases). The CDR3 runs 14 residues. With 3 bases removed from V and 2 bases from J, the gap between germline ends came to 11 bases. The germline V gene encodes CDR1 GTSNPN and CDR2 SVGIG (reference sequence). The CDR3: CAWRGETGNQPQHF. DNA of the CDR3: TGTGCCTGGAGGGGGGAAACTGGCAATCAGCCCCAGCATTTT. The full variable domain, rest sourced from reference TRBV30 and TRBJ1-5, is SQTIHQWPATLVQPVGSPLSLECTVEGTSNPNLYWYRQAAGRGLQLLFYSVGIGQISSEVPQNLSASRPQDRQFILSSKKLLLSDSGFYLCAWRGETGNQPQHFGDGTRLSIL.

V and J are TRBV28 and TRBJ2-3; TRBD1 aligns across 10 bases. From germline, CDR1 is MDHEN and CDR2 SYDVKM. CDR3 length: 13 residues. V gave up 6 bases and J gave up 5 bases; unmatched junction bases: 2. Here the CDR3 DNA reads TGTGCCAGCAGGACAGGGGGCTTAGATACGCAGTATTTT. Amino acids: CASRTGGLDTQYF.

The chain carries TRBV3-1 (or the pseudogene TRBV3-2) and TRBJ2-7; 7 bases line up with TRBD2. Germline V lookup: CDR1 LGHDT, CDR2 YNNKEL (reference sequence). J was trimmed by 3 bases and V by 0 bases; bases with no gene match: 5. The CDR3 has 15 residues. The DNA for the CDR3 is TGTGCCAGCAGCCAAGACAGGGAGGGTGGCTACGAGCAGTACTTC. Encoded protein: CASSQDREGGYEQYF.

The rearrangement uses TRBV7-2 and TRBJ1-2; TRBD1 aligns across 9 bases. This CDR3 comprises 13 residues. Unmatched junction bases numbered 5, after V lost 5 bases and J lost 7 bases. Germline V gene sequence: CDR1 SGHTA, CDR2 FQGNSA. CDR3 sequence: CASSNGTGIGYTF. CDR3 DNA: TGTGCCAGCAGCAACGGGACAGGGATTGGCTACACCTTC.

The chain couples TRBV27 to TRBJ1-6; 7 bases match TRBD1. The germline V gene has CDR1 MNHEY and CDR2 SMNVEV (reference sequence). The length of the CDR3 is 13 residues. V was clipped by 3 bases and J by 7 bases; unmatched bases: 0. CDR3 sequence reads: CASSLDRNSPLHF. CDR3 sequence (DNA): TGTGCCAGCAGTTTGGACAGGAATTCACCCCTCCACTTT.

J is TRBJ1-6 and V is TRBV11-2; D is perhaps TRBD1 (6 bases). The V end was cut by 5 bases, the J end by 8 bases, with 13 bases between. The CDR3 sequence is 14 residues long. Germline CDR1 reads SGHAT; CDR2 reads FQNNGV. The CDR3 region has the DNA TGTGCCAGCAGCCCCCAGGGGAGTGATTCACCCCTCCACTTT. This translates into CASSPQGSDSPLHF.

This chain joins TRBV7-3 and TRBJ2-5; the D gene is possibly TRBD1 (5 bases). CDR1 is SGHTA, CDR2 FQGTGA, per germline. The length of the CDR3 is 14 residues. Deletions cut 2 bases from V and 5 bases from J, with 12 bases between. The CDR3 loop reads CASSLGAGLETQYF. CDR3 nucleotide sequence: TGTGCCAGCAGCTTAGGGGCAGGGTTGGAGACCCAGTACTTC.

This chain connects TRBV7-9 to TRBJ2-5, with TRBD2 matching 12 bases. Germline V CDR1 and CDR2: SEHNR, FQNEAQ (reference sequence). Trimming removed 1 base from V and 5 bases from J; junction bases left unmatched: 2. The CDR3 has 15 amino acids. The chain's CDR3 is CASSLVLAGGETQYF. The CDR3, as DNA: TGTGCCAGCAGCTTAGTACTAGCGGGGGGTGAGACCCAGTACTTC.

V gene TRBV7-9 combines with J gene TRBJ2-3; 9 positions match TRBD1. Germline-derived CDR1 and CDR2 are SEHNR and FQNEAQ (reference sequence). Trimming at V came to 1 base and at J to 6 bases, leaving 2 bases not matched to a gene. CDR3 length equals 14 residues. CDR3 loop: CASSLEQGADTQYF. The CDR3 DNA sequence: TGTGCCAGCAGCTTAGAACAGGGGGCCGATACGCAGTATTTT.